Here is one T cell receptor beta chain with its context. Its antigen is not known. The entry originates in a study of identical twins. Whole-study results and caveats: Donors were not followed over many years; analysis was cross-sectional. Out-of-frame alpha sequences common to twins exhibited a surplus of low generation probability. The more abundant beta clonotypes in cord blood had fewer insertions, and memory repertoires did not show this.

The junction had 7 bases not matched to a gene; V was cut back by 6 bases and J by 2 bases. The length of the CDR3 is 15 residues. Germline-derived CDR1 and CDR2 are MNHNS and SASEGT. Through template switching, a universal primer site was introduced, and the cDNA contained unique molecular identifiers. One entry per CDR3 protein, called by TCRdb with MiXCR from the 5' RACE reads. The sample contains a few hundred thousand distinct CDR3 sequences, 15% to 20% of which appear only once. This clonotype originated in a man aged 50 to 60 in good health. V usage is TRBV6-1 and J usage is TRBJ2-1; 7 bases agree with TRBD2. The sequenced sample was naive T cells sorted from blood. CDR3 sequence reads: CASRRRGDPYNEQFF. The DNA for the CDR3 is TGTGCCAGCAGGCGACGGGGGGACCCCTACAATGAGCAGTTCTTC.